This T cell receptor beta chain was recovered during a study of blood T cell repertoires in COVID-19. Germline lookup yields CDR1 LGHDT and CDR2 YNNKEL (reference sequence). V shed 0 bases, J shed 6 bases, and the junction held 15 bases outside the gene matches. The CDR3 length is 18 residues. The assay was immunoSEQ multiplex PCR, and TCRdb's table has in-frame clones only and misses some. The sample carries 55,000 to 65,000 clones, 79% recorded once. The sequenced sample was peripheral blood. V and J are TRBV3-1 (or the pseudogene TRBV3-2) and TRBJ1-2; 8 bases fit TRBD1. The sequence derives from a man between 60 and 75 years old with acute or convalescent COVID-19. CDR3 loop: CASSQEGGRTGIGHGYTF. Here the CDR3 DNA reads TGTGCCAGCAGCCAAGAAGGCGGTCGGACAGGGATCGGACATGGCTACACCTTC.